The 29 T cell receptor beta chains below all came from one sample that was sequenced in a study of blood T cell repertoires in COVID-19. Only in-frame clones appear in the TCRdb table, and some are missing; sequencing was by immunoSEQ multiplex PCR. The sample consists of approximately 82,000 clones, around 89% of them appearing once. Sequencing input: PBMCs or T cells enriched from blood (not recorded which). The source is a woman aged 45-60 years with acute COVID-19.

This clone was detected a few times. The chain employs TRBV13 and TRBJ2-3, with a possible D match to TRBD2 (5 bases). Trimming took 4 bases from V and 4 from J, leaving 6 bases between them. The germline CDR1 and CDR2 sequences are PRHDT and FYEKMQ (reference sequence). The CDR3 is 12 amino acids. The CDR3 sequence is CASSWGADTQYF. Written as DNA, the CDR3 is TGTGCCAGCAGCTGGGGAGCAGATACGCAGTATTTT.

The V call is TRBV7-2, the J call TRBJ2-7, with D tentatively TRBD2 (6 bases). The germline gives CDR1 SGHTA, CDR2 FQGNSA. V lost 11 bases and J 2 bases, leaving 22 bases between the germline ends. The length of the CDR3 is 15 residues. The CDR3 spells CASAAAWGEAYEQYF. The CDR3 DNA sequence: TGTGCCTCAGCAGCTGCGTGGGGGGAAGCCTACGAGCAGTACTTC.

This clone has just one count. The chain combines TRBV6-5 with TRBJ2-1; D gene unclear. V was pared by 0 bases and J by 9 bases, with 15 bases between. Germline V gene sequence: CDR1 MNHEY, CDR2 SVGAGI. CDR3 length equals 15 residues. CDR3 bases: TGTGCCAGCAGTTACTCGCGTAGTCTGATTACTGAGCAGTTCTTC. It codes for CASSYSRSLITEQFF.

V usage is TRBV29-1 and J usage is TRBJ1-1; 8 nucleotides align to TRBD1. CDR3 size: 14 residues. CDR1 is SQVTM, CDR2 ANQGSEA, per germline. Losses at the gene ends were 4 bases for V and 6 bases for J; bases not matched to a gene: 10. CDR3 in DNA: TGCAGCGTTGGGAAACAGGGGGTAATCGCTGAAGCTTTCTTT. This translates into CSVGKQGVIAEAFF.

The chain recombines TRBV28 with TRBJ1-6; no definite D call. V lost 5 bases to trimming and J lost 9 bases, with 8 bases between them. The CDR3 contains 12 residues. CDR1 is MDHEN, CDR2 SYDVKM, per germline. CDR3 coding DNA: TGTGCCAGCAGTGGTGGGAGTTCACCCCTCCACTTT. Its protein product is CASSGGSSPLHF.

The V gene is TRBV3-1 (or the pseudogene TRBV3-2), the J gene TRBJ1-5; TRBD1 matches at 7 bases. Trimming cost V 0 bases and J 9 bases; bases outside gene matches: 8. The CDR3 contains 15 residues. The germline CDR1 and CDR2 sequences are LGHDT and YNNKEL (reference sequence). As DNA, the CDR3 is TGTGCCAGCAGCCAAGAATTCACAGGGGAATGGCCCCAGCATTTT. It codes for CASSQEFTGEWPQHF.

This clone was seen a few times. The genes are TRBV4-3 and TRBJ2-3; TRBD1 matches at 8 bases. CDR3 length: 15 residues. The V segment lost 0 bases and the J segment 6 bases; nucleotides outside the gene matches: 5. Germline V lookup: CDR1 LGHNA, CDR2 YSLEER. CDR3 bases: TGCGCCAGCAGCCAAGAGGACAGGGAGTCGGATACGCAGTATTTT. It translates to CASSQEDRESDTQYF.

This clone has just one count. The CDR3 coding sequence is TGTGCCAGCACCCCCTCGGGCGGGATTGGCTACACCTTC. This encodes CASTPSGGIGYTF. V is TRBV6-5 and J is TRBJ1-2; D not certain. V was pared by 7 bases and J by 7 bases, with 16 bases between. The CDR3 consists of 13 residues. Germline V CDR1 and CDR2: MNHEY, SVGAGI.

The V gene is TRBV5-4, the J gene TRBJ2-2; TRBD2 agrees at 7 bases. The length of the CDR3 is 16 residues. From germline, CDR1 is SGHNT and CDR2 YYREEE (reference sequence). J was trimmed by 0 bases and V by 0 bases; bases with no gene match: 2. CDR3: CASSLESGANTGELFF. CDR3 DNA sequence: TGTGCCAGCAGCTTGGAAAGCGGGGCGAACACCGGGGAGCTGTTTTTT. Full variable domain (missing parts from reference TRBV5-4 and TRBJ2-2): ETGVTQSPTHLIKTRGQQVTLRCSSQSGHNTVSWYQQALGQGPQFIFQYYREEENGRGNFPPRFSGLQFPNYSSELNVNALELDDSALYLCASSLESGANTGELFFGEGSRLTVL.

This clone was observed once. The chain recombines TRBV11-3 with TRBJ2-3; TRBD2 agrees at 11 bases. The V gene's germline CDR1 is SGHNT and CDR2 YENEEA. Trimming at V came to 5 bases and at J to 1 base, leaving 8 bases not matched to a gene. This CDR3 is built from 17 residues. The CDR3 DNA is TGTGCCAGCAGCCAAGCCCTACTAGCGGGAGGCACAGATACGCAGTATTTT. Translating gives CASSQALLAGGTDTQYF.

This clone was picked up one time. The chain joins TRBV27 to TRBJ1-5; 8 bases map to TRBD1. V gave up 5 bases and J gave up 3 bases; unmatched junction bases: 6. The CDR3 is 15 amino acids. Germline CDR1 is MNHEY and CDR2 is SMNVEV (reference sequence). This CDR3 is CASSAGTGYNQPQHF. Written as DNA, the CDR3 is TGTGCCAGCAGTGCGGGGACAGGCTACAATCAGCCCCAGCATTTT.

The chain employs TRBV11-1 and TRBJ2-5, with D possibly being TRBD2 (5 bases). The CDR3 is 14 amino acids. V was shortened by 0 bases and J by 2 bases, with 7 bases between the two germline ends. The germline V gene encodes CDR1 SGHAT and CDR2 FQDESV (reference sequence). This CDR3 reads CASSLASGQETQYF. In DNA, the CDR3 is TGTGCCAGCAGCTTAGCGAGCGGACAAGAGACCCAGTACTTC.

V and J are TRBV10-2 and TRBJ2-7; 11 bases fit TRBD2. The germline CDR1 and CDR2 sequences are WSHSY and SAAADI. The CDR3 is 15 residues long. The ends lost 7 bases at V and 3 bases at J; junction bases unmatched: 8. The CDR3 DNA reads TGCGCCAGCATCGGAACGACTAGCGGGATCTACGAGCAGTACTTC. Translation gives CASIGTTSGIYEQYF.

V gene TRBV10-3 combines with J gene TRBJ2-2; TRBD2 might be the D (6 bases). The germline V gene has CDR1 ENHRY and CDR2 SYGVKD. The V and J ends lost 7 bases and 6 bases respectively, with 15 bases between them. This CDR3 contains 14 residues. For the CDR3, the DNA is TGTGCCATCACCGGGACTGAAGAGGCCGGGGAGCTGTTTTTT. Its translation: CAITGTEEAGELFF.

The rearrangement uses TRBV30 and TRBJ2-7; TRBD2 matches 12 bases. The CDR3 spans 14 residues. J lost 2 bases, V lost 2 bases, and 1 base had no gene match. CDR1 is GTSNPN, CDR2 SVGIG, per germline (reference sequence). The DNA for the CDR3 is TGTGCCTGGAGTAGACTAGCGGGGGCCTACGAGCAGTACTTC. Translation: CAWSRLAGAYEQYF.

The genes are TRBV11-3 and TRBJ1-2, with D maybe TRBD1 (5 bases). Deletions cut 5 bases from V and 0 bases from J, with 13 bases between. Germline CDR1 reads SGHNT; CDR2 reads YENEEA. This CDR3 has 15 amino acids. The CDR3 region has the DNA TGTGCCAGCAGCGAGACGGAGGGGCCTAACTATGGCTACACCTTC. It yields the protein CASSETEGPNYGYTF.

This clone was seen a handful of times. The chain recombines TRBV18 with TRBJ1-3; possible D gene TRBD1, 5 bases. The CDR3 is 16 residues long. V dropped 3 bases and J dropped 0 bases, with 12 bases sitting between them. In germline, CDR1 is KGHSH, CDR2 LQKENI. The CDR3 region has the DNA TGTGCCAGCTCACCTGGGACTGCCACCTCTGGAAACACCATATATTTT. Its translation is CASSPGTATSGNTIYF.

This CDR3 is CASSEQGARSTEAFF. CDR3 DNA: TGTGCCAGCAGTGAACAGGGGGCGAGGAGCACTGAAGCTTTCTTT. The chain is built from TRBV2 and TRBJ1-1; 8 bases map to TRBD1. The germline gives CDR1 SNHLY, CDR2 FYNNEI. Trimming took 2 bases from V and 4 from J; bases not matched to a gene: 6. CDR3 length equals 15 residues. Variable domain in full (rest from reference TRBV2 and TRBJ1-1): EPEVTQTPSHQVTQMGQEVILRCVPISNHLYFYWYRQILGQKVEFLVSFYNNEISEKSEIFDDQFSVERPDGSNFTLKIRSTKLEDSAMYFCASSEQGARSTEAFFGQGTRLTVV.

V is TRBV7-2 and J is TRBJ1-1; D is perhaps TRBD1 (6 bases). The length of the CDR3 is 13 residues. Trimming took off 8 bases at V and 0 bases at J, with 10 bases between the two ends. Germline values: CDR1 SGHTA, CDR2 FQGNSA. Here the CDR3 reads CASGGQLNTEAFF. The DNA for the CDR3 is TGTGCCAGCGGGGGACAACTGAACACTGAAGCTTTCTTT.

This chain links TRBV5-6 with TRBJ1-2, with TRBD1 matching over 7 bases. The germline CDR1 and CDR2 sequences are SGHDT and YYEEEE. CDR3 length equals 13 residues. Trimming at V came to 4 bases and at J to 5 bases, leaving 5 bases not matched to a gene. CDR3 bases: TGTGCCAGCAGCATACCGGGACAGTATGGCTACACCTTC. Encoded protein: CASSIPGQYGYTF.

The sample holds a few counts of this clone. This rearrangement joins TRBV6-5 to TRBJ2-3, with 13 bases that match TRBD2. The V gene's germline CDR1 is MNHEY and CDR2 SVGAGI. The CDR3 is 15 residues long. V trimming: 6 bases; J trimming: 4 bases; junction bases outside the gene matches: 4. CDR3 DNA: TGTGCCAGCAGGCGACTAGCGGGAGGACCAGATACGCAGTATTTT. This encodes CASRRLAGGPDTQYF.

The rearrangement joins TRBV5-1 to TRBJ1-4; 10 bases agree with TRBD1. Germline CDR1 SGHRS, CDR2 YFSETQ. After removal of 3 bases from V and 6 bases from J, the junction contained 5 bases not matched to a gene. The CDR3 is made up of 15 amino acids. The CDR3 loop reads CASSWGQGIDEKLFF. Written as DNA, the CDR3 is TGCGCCAGCAGCTGGGGACAGGGGATTGATGAAAAACTGTTTTTT.

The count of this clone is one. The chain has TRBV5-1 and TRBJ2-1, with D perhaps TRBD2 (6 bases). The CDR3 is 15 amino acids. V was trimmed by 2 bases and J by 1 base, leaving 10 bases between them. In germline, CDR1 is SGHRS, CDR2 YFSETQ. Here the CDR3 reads CASSFVGSSYNEQFF. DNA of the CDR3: TGCGCCAGCAGCTTTGTCGGGAGTTCCTACAATGAGCAGTTCTTC.

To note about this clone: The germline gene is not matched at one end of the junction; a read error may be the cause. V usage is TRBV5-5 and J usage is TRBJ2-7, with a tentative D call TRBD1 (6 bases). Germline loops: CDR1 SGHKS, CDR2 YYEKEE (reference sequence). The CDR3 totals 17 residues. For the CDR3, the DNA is TGTGCCAGCAGCTTGGCCCCACAGGGCGAGGTCTCCCACGAGCAGTACTTC. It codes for CASSLAPQGEVSHEQYF.

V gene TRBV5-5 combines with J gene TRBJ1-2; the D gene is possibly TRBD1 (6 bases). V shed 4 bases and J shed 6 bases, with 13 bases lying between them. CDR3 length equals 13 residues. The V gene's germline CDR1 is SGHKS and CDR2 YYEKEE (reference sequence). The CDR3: CASSGDRIDGYTF. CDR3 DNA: TGTGCCAGCAGCGGCGACAGGATCGATGGCTACACCTTC. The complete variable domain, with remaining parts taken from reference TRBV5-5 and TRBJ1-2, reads DAGVTQSPTHLIKTRGQQVTLRCSPISGHKSVSWYQQVLGQGPQFIFQYYEKEERGRGNFPDRFSARQFPNYSSELNVNALLLGDSALYLCASSGDRIDGYTFGSGTRLTVV.

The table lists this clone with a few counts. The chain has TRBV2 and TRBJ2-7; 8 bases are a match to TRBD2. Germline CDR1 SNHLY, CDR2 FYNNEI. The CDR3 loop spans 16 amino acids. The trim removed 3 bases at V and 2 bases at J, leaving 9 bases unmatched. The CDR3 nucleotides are TGTGCCAGCAGTGAGGGGGCAGCGGGAGTAACCTACGAGCAGTACTTC. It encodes CASSEGAAGVTYEQYF.

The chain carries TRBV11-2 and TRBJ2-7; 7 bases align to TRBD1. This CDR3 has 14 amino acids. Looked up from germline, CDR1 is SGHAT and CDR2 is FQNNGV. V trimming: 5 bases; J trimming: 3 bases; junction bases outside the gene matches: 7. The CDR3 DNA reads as TGTGCCAGCAGCACCGGGACAGCGCTCTACGAGCAGTACTTC. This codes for CASSTGTALYEQYF. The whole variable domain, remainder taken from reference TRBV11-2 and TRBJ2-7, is EAGVAQSPRYKIIEKRQSVAFWCNPISGHATLYWYQQILGQGPKLLIQFQNNGVVDDSQLPKDRFSAERLKGVDSTLKIQPAKLEDSAVYLCASSTGTALYEQYFGPGTRLTVT.

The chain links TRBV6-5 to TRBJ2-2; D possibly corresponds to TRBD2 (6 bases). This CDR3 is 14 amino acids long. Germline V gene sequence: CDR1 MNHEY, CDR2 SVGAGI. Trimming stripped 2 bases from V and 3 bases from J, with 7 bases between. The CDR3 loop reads CASSYTGDTGELFF. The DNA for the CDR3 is TGTGCCAGCAGTTACACGGGGGACACCGGGGAGCTGTTTTTT.

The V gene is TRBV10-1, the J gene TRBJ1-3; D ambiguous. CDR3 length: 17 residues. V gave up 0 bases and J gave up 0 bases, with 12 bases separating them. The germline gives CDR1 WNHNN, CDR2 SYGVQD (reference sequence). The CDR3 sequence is CASSESDVRDSGNTIYF. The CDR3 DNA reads TGCGCCAGCAGTGAGTCGGACGTGAGGGACTCTGGAAACACCATATATTTT.